The T cell receptor (beta chain) under discussion was sequenced for a study of CD8+ T cells in alopecia areata. Study-wide background: It was oral tofacitinib, at 5 to 10 mg twice daily, that treated patients received. Study observations and caveats: Within the top 100, expanded CD8+ clones significantly decreased with tofacitinib, as did scalp clonality.

Extraction of RNA preceded its reverse transcription into cDNA, which served as the sequencing template. Clones were read by immunoSEQ multiplex PCR, and TCRdb kept only the in-frame ones, dropping some. The data show 130,000 or so clones, with about 85% seen just once and over 10% held by the top ten. The treatment is: oral pan-JAK inhibitor, 5-10 mg twice daily. Obtained from alopecia areata patients were lesional scalp punch biopsies along with peripheral blood. The authors sorted CD4+ and CD8+ T cells from PBMCs. In the case of this clone: Its specificity is unknown.

The CDR3 is made up of 10 amino acids. Trimming stripped 8 bases from V and 5 bases from J, with 4 bases between. CDR1 and CDR2 (germline): LNHDA, SQIVND (reference sequence). This TCR was recovered from a human donor with alopecia areata. J is TRBJ1-5 and V is TRBV19; D gene unclear. Here the sequenced sample was CD8+ T cells sorted from blood, taken at week 4, from a patient treated with tofacitinib. The CDR3 bases are TGTGCCAGTGGGCATCAGCCCCAGCATTTT. Its translation is CASGHQPQHF.